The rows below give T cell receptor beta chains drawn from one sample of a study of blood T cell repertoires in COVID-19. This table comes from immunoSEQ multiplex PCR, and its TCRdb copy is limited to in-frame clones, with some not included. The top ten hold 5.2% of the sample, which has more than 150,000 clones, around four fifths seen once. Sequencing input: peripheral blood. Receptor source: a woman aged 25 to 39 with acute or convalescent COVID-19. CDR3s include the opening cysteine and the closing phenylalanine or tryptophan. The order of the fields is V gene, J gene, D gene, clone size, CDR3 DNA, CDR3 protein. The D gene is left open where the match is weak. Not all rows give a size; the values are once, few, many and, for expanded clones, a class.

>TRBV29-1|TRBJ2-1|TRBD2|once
TGCAGCGTTGAGGGCTGGGCGGGAGGGTACAATGAGCAGTTCTTC
CSVEGWAGGYNEQFF
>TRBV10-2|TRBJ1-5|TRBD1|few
TGCGCCAGCAGATTGGGGACAGGGAGCGATCAGCCCCAGCATTTT
CASRLGTGSDQPQHF
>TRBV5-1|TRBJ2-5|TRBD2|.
TGCGCCAGCAGCTTGCGGCTAGCGGGGGGAGGAGAGACCCAGTACTTC
CASSLRLAGGGETQYF
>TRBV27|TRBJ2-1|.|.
TGTGCCAGCAGTTTCACGGCCTACAATGAGCAGTTCTTC
CASSFTAYNEQFF
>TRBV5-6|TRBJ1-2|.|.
TGTGCCAGCAGCCCGGCGGCGGATTATGGCTACACCTTC
CASSPAADYGYTF
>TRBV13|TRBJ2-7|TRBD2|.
TGTGCCAGCAGCCACCTGAACCCAAAGCATCCCAGGACTAGCGGATCCTACGAGCAGTACTTC
CASSHLNPKHPRTSGSYEQYF
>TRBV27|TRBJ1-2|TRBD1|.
TGTGCCAGCAGGGGACAGGGATGGTACTATGGCTACACCTTC
CASRGQGWYYGYTF
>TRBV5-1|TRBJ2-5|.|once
TGCGCCAGCAGCTTATCTGAGACCCAGTACTTC
CASSLSETQYF
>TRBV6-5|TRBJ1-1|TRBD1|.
TGTGCCACCACAGGGGGGAGGAACACTGAAGCTTTCTTT
CATTGGRNTEAFF
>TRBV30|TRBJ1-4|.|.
TGTGCCTGGAGTAGGGCGGGGACTAATGAAAAACTGTTTTTT
CAWSRAGTNEKLFF
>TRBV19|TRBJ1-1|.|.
TGTGCCAGTAGTATGACAGCCATGAACACTGAAGCTTTCTTT
CASSMTAMNTEAFF
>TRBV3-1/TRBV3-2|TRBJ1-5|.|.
TGTGCCAGCAGCCAAGCCGGGATATATCAGCCCCAGCATTTT
CASSQAGIYQPQHF
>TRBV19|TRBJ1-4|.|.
TGTGCCAGTACTCCCTCTGTTAATGAAAAACTGTTTTTT
CASTPSVNEKLFF
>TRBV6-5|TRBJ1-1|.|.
TGTGCCACCAGACAGTCTTTAAACACTGAAGCTTTCTTT
CATRQSLNTEAFF
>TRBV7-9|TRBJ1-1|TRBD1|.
TGTGCCAGCAGCAGCCGGGACAGGGGTATAAACACTGAAGCTTTCTTT
CASSSRDRGINTEAFF
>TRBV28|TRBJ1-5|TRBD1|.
TGTGCCAGCAAAACAGGGGATTTTAACCAGCCCCAGCATTTT
CASKTGDFNQPQHF
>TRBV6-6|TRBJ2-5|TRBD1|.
TGTGCCAGCACCCGGGGACAGGTTTACGAGACCCAGTACTTC
CASTRGQVYETQYF
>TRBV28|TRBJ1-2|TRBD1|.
TGTGCCAGCAGCCTAGCGGGACAGGGGAATGGCTACACCTTC
CASSLAGQGNGYTF
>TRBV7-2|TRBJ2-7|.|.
TGTGCCAGCAACGGCGGGCGGCAACCCTACGAGCAGTACTTC
CASNGGRQPYEQYF
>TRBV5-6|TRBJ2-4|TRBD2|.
TGTGCCAGCAGCTTGTCTTTTGCTAGCGGGAGGAAAGGCAAAAACATTCAGTACTTC
CASSLSFASGRKGKNIQYF
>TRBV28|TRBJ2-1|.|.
TGTGCCAGCAGTCGGGGATCCCTCTACAATGAGCAGTTCTTC
CASSRGSLYNEQFF
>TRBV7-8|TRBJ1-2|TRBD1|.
TGTGCCAGCAGCTATACAGGGGGTTACAGCTACACCTTC
CASSYTGGYSYTF
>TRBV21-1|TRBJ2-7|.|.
TGTGCCAGCAGCAAAGGGACAGGGGGAGCCTACGAGCAGTACTTC
CASSKGTGGAYEQYF